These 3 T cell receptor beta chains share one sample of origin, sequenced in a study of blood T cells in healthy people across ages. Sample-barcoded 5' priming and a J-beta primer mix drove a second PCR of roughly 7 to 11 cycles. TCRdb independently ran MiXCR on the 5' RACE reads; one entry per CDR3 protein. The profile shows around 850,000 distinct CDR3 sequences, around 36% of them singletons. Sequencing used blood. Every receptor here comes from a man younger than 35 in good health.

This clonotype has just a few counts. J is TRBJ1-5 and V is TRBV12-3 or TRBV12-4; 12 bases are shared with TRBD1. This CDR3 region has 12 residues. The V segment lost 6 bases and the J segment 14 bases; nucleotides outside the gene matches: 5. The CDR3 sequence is CASSLGTGGEHF. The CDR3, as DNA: TGTGCCAGCAGCCTCGGGACAGGGGGCGAGCATTTT.

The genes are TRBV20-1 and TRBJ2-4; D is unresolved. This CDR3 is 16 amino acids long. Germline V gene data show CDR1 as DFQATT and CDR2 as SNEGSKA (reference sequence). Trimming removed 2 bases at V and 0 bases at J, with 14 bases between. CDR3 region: CSARKFTVKAKNIQYF. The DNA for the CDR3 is TGCAGTGCTAGAAAGTTTACCGTAAAAGCCAAAAACATTCAGTACTTC.

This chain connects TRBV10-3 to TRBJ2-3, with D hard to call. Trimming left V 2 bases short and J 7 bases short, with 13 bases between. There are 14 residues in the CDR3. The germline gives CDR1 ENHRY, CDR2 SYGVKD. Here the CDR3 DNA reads TGTGCCATCAGTGAGGCCCAACAACGAAATACGCAGTATTTT. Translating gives CAISEAQQRNTQYF.